This T cell receptor (beta chain) was captured in a study of blood T cell repertoires in COVID-19. The wider study: In each case, the material was cDNA or gDNA derived from T cells, B-cell-depleted T cells, or PBMCs.

Produced via immunoSEQ multiplex PCR; TCRdb's table is partial and in-frame only. The sample lists 43,000 or so clones, more than 65% seen once, with 20% to 30% in the top ten. V was pared by 4 bases and J by 3 bases, with 7 bases of the junction left unmatched. In germline, CDR1 is SGHNT, CDR2 YYREEE (reference sequence). The CDR3 is made up of 15 amino acids. This TCR was recovered from a woman in her fifties or sixties with acute or convalescent COVID-19. Sequenced input: peripheral blood. The chain employs TRBV5-4 and TRBJ1-2; 9 bases map to TRBD1. CDR3 nucleotide sequence: TGTGCCAGCAGCACACGGACAGGGGAAGACTATGGCTACACCTTC. Translated, it gives CASSTRTGEDYGYTF.